This T cell receptor (beta chain) was recovered during a study of T cells after posttransplantation cyclophosphamide. Study-wide findings and caveats: Recipient CMV seropositivity and CMV reactivation strongly tracked TRB clonality. TRB overlap between skin or GI tissue T cells and blood was limited.

With respect to this clone: What it binds is not known.

The protocol was immunoSEQ multiplex PCR, while the TCRdb copy is restricted to in-frame clones and leaves out a portion. Of about 47,000 clones listed, around 94% are singletons. Germline V gene lookup returns CDR1 LNHDA and CDR2 SQIVND (reference sequence). J lost 0 bases, V lost 6 bases, and 7 bases had no gene match. The CDR3 length is 16 residues. The genes are TRBV19 and TRBJ1-4; 7 positions agree with TRBD1. The TCR originated in a woman aged 45 to 65 in good health and a related stem cell transplant donor. The specimen sequenced was PBMCs. The CDR3 nucleotides are TGTGCCAGTAGAATCGGCAGGGGGGCAACTAATGAAAAACTGTTTTTT. Translating gives CASRIGRGATNEKLFF.